A single count supports the clone carrying this TCR beta chain. These data are taken from a study of T cell responses to AZD1222 COVID-19 vaccine. Here immunoSEQ multiplex PCR was the method, and the copy in TCRdb shows in-frame clones only, minus some. The table lists about 72,000 clones, around 87% of them singletons. The CDR3 extends over 15 amino acids. Germline V gene lookup returns CDR1 SGHAT and CDR2 FQDESV (reference sequence). V lost 1 base and J 4 bases, leaving 12 bases between the germline ends. The sample was peripheral blood, taken on day 0 of AZD1222 vaccination. The chain links TRBV11-1 to TRBJ2-3, with D perhaps being TRBD1 or TRBD2 (5 bases each). This receptor was identified in an adult in good health. The chain's CDR3 is CASSLGRGVPDTQYF. CDR3 coding DNA: TGTGCCAGCAGCTTAGGTAGGGGAGTTCCAGATACGCAGTATTTT.